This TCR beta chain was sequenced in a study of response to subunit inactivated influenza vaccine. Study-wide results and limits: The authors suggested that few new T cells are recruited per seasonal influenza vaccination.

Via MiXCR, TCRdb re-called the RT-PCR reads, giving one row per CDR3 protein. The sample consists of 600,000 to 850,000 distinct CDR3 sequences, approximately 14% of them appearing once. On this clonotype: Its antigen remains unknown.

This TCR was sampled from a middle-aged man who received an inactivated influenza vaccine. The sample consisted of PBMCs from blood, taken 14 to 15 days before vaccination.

The CDR3 region is CATRTENTGELFF. In DNA, the CDR3 is TGTGCCACCAGGACCGAGAACACCGGGGAGCTGTTTTTT. The chain uses TRBV24-1 and TRBJ2-2; no clear D. V lost 7 bases, J lost 1 base, and 6 bases lay in between. CDR3 length equals 13 residues. CDR1 and CDR2 from the germline V gene are KGHDR and SFDVKD.